The T cell receptor (beta chain) under discussion was sequenced for a study of blood T cell repertoires in COVID-19. Study at large: COVID-19 samples from acute and convalescent phases originated in the United States, Italy and Spain. PBMCs, B-cell-depleted T cells, or T cells were the source of the cDNA or gDNA that made up the material.

Symptom resolution, clearance, or two negative PCRs marked donors in Cohort 3 as recovered. In the original analysis: Amplification from reference gene primers served as the basis for estimated nucleated cell counts. Sequencing used immunoSEQ multiplex PCR; TCRdb keeps in-frame clones, though not all of them. That table furnishes V, J and clone size, whereas the DNA furnished D and trimming. The table has some 170,000 clones, 70% to 85% seen once. The specimen was PBMCs or T cells enriched from blood (not recorded which). This clonotype was obtained from a man aged 45-65 years who had recovered from COVID-19.

The CDR3 nucleotides are TGTGCCAGCAGCGCCGGGACAGGGGTAGAAAAACTGTTTTTT. Its protein is CASSAGTGVEKLFF. The chain carries TRBV9 and TRBJ1-4, with 10 bases lining up with TRBD1. CDR1 and CDR2 (germline): SGDLS, YYNGEE. The junction had 4 bases not matched to a gene; V was cut back by 3 bases and J by 8 bases. This CDR3 comprises 14 residues.